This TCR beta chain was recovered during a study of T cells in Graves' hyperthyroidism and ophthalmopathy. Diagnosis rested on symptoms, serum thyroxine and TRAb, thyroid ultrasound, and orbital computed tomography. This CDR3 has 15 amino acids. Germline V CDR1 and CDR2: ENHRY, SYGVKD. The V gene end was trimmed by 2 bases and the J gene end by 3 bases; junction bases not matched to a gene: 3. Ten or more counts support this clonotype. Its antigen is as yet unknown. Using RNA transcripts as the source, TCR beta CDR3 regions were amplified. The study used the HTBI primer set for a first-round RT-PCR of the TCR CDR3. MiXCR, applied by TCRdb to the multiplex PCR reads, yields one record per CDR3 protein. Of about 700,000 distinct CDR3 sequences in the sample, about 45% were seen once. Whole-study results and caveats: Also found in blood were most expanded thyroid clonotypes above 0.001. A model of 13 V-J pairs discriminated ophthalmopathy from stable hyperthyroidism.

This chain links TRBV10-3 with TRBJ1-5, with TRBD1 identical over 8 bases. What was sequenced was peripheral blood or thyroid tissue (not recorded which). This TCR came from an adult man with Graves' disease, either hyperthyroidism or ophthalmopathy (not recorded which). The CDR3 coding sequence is TGTGCCATCAGTGAGACAGGGGGACACAATCAGCCCCAGCATTTT. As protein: CAISETGGHNQPQHF.